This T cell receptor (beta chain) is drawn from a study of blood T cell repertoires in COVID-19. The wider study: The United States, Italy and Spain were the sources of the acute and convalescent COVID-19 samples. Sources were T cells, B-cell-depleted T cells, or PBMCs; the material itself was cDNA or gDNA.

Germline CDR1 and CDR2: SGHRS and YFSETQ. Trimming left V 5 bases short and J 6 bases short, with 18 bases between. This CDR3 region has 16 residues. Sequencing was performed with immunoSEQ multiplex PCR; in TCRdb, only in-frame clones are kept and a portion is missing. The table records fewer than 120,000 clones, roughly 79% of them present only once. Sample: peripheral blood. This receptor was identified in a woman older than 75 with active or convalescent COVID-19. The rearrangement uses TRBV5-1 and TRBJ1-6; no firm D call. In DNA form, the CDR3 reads TGCGCCAGCAGTAGAACAGCCCTTGATTCTAATTCACCCCTCCACTTT. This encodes CASSRTALDSNSPLHF.